What follows describes a single TCR beta chain. Its matching antigen is unknown. The data derive from a study of T-cell memory formation after mild COVID-19. For the study at large: In these data, TCR clusters were largely donor specific.

Germline lookup yields CDR1 MNHEY and CDR2 SVGEGT. CDR3 size: 15 residues. The V gene lost 4 bases and the J gene lost 2 bases, with 15 bases spanning the gap. One entry per CDR3 protein, called by TCRdb with MiXCR from the 5' RACE reads. The sample contains roughly 190,000 distinct CDR3 sequences, under 30% of which appear only once. Study outcomes and limitations: CM and EM subsets held most contracting CD4+ clones; EMRA held CD8+ ones. There was a balanced CD4/CD8 profile in clones contracting day 15 to 85, and later expanders leaned CD4+. Cross-reactive memory apparently joined, as some responding clones appeared in pre-infection memory.

The source is an adult woman who had mild COVID-19 (a few samples of this study predate the infection). Cell type and time point are not known. The sequencing sample was made of PBMCs or a T cell subset sorted from them (not recorded which). This chain uses TRBV6-2 or TRBV6-3 with TRBJ2-7; tentatively, D is TRBD1 or TRBD2 (5 bases each). Written as DNA, the CDR3 is TGTGCCAGCAGTTCAGCTTTGGGGGAACCCTACGAGCAGTACTTC. Residues: CASSSALGEPYEQYF.